The 25 T cell receptor beta chains given below trace back to one sample, sequenced in a study of cytomegalovirus exposure and HLA in healthy donors. The primer mix had 60 Vbeta and 13 Jbeta primers. Data came from immunoSEQ multiplex PCR; TCRdb stores just in-frame clones and leaves some out. This sample has 150,000 to 200,000 clones; roughly 82% occur once, and the top ten carry about 1.6%. Sequenced sample: PBMCs. These receptor sequences come from a girl between 5 and 17 years old in good health and CMV-seropositive.

The chain combines TRBV28 with TRBJ2-5, with 10 nucleotides matching TRBD2. With the DNA end fitting TRBJ2-7 better, the J assignment may be wrong. Germline loops: CDR1 MDHEN, CDR2 SYDVKM. The CDR3 is made up of 16 amino acids. The CDR3 sequence is CASTPGGLAGAYEQYF. The DNA of the CDR3 is TGTGCCAGCACCCCAGGCGGGCTAGCGGGAGCCTACGAGCAGTACTTC.

The rearrangement links TRBV5-1 to TRBJ2-5; weak D call: TRBD1 (5 bases). This CDR3 region has 16 residues. Germline lookup yields CDR1 SGHRS and CDR2 YFSETQ. V was pared by 2 bases and J by 4 bases, with 18 bases between. The CDR3 bases are TGCGCCAGCAGCTTTTCTCATCCAGGGAATGGAGAGACCCAGTACTTC. Its protein product is CASSFSHPGNGETQYF.

The chain joins TRBV27 to TRBJ1-5, with 9 nucleotides matching TRBD1. Per the germline V gene, CDR1 is MNHEY and CDR2 is SMNVEV (reference sequence). The trim removed 5 bases at V and 4 bases at J, leaving 6 bases unmatched. The CDR3 is 15 residues long. The CDR3 reads CASSILGQGNQPQHF. The CDR3 DNA follows: TGTGCCAGCAGTATATTGGGACAGGGAAATCAGCCCCAGCATTTT.

The gene calls are TRBV28 and TRBJ2-7; D is possibly TRBD2 (5 bases). V lost 5 bases to trimming and J lost 2 bases, with 19 bases between them. Germline V lookup: CDR1 MDHEN, CDR2 SYDVKM. The CDR3 consists of 16 residues. CDR3 bases: TGTGCCAGCAGTCCCCCCGTCGGAGGTGCAACCTACGAGCAGTACTTC. Its protein is CASSPPVGGATYEQYF.

The chain carries TRBV6-1 and TRBJ1-1; D is unclear. The CDR3 spans 14 residues. Trimming cost V 6 bases and J 0 bases, with 11 bases left between them. Germline values: CDR1 MNHNS, CDR2 SASEGT. The chain's CDR3 is CASSAAALNTEAFF. The CDR3 DNA reads TGTGCCAGCAGCGCGGCAGCGTTGAACACTGAAGCTTTCTTT.

This clone was recorded only once. This chain uses TRBV29-1 with TRBJ1-1; D is ambiguous. The V gene's germline CDR1 is SQVTM and CDR2 ANQGSEA. V shed 6 bases and J shed 4 bases, with 12 bases lying between them. The CDR3 extends over 12 amino acids. CDR3 sequence: CSVAFEGTEAFF. CDR3 bases: TGCAGCGTGGCGTTCGAGGGCACTGAAGCTTTCTTT. Variable domain in full (rest from reference TRBV29-1 and TRBJ1-1): SAVISQKPSRDICQRGTSLTIQCQVDSQVTMMFWYRQQPGQSLTLIATANQGSEATYESGFVIDKFPISRPNLTFSTLTVSNMSPEDSSIYLCSVAFEGTEAFFGQGTRLTVV.

The chain has TRBV29-1 and TRBJ1-1; 9 bases map to TRBD1. Trimming cost V 2 bases and J 1 base; bases outside gene matches: 2. Germline V gives CDR1 SQVTM, CDR2 ANQGSEA. The CDR3 spans 14 residues. The CDR3 nucleotides read TGCAGCGTTGAACCGGGACAGGGGAACACTGAAGCTTTCTTT. Protein product: CSVEPGQGNTEAFF.

This clone has a single count. The chain couples TRBV30 to TRBJ1-5; tentative D call: TRBD1 (6 bases). The CDR3 has 14 amino acids. In germline, CDR1 is GTSNPN, CDR2 SVGIG (reference sequence). The ends were cut back, 2 bases at V and 2 bases at J, with 10 bases in the middle. The CDR3 DNA sequence: TGTGCCTGGAGTTTCGCAGGGGGCAATCAGCCCCAGCATTTT. Translation: CAWSFAGGNQPQHF.

The chain joins TRBV4-1 to TRBJ2-5, with 10 bases aligning to TRBD1. The better agreement between TRBJ2-7 and the DNA end casts doubt on the J call. Germline assignment: CDR1 MGHRA and CDR2 YSYEKL. CDR3 length: 20 residues. CDR3 loop: CASSQERDRGYTYPNYEQYF. The DNA of the CDR3 is TGCGCCAGCAGCCAAGAGCGGGACAGGGGCTACACTTACCCCAACTACGAGCAGTACTTC.

CDR3 nucleotides: TGCAGCGTTGAAGAAGACAGCCCTTACGAGCAGTACTTC. It is translated as CSVEEDSPYEQYF. This chain joins TRBV29-1 and TRBJ2-7; tentatively, D is TRBD1 (5 bases). The CDR3 contains 13 residues. Trimming left V 0 bases short and J 4 bases short, with 10 bases between. CDR1 is SQVTM and CDR2 is ANQGSEA in the germline V gene.

In DNA, the CDR3 is TGTGCCAGCAGCCCGACAGTCGGGACTCCGGTCAATGAGCAGTTCTTC. Translating it yields CASSPTVGTPVNEQFF. This chain uses TRBV28 with TRBJ2-1; TRBD2 might be the D (6 bases). This CDR3 is built from 16 residues. Germline V gene data show CDR1 as MDHEN and CDR2 as SYDVKM. The ends were cut back, 6 bases at V and 6 bases at J, with 21 bases in the middle.

The chain uses TRBV6-6 and TRBJ2-2; TRBD2 aligns across 10 bases. The germline gives CDR1 MNHNY, CDR2 SVGAGI (reference sequence). The J segment lost 8 bases and the V segment lost 6 bases, leaving 12 bases of the junction unmatched. The CDR3 sequence is 16 residues long. The chain's CDR3 is CASRLLAGHTNGELFF. CDR3 nucleotide sequence: TGTGCCAGCAGGCTACTAGCGGGGCACACAAATGGGGAGCTGTTTTTT.

The chain has TRBV10-3 and TRBJ2-3; 7 bases align to TRBD1. With V trimmed by 8 bases and J by 3 bases, 8 bases remained unmatched. The CDR3 consists of 14 residues. Germline V gene data show CDR1 as ENHRY and CDR2 as SYGVKD. The CDR3 nucleotides read TGTGCCATCGGCCCGGACAGGTCAACAGATACGCAGTATTTT. Translating it yields CAIGPDRSTDTQYF.

V usage is TRBV19 and J usage is TRBJ2-7; D unresolved. Germline CDR1 reads LNHDA; CDR2 reads SQIVND (reference sequence). V lost 0 bases, J lost 2 bases, and 11 bases lay in between. This CDR3 comprises 15 residues. The CDR3: CASSIEFGSPYEQYF. CDR3 sequence (DNA): TGTGCCAGTAGTATAGAATTTGGCAGTCCCTACGAGCAGTACTTC. Supplemented by reference TRBV19 and TRBJ2-7, the full variable domain reads DGGITQSPKYLFRKEGQNVTLSCEQNLNHDAMYWYRQDPGQGLRLIYYSQIVNDFQKGDIAEGYSVSREKKESFPLTVTSAQKNPTAFYLCASSIEFGSPYEQYFGPGTRLTVT.

The gene calls are TRBV18 and TRBJ2-7, with D possibly matching TRBD2 (6 bases). Trimming removed 2 bases from V and 11 bases from J, with 16 bases in between. This CDR3 is 13 amino acids long. In germline, CDR1 is KGHSH, CDR2 LQKENI. This CDR3 reads CASSPAEEGSKYF. The DNA of the CDR3 is TGTGCCAGCTCACCAGCGGAGGAGGGGTCGAAGTACTTC.

This clone was seen a few times. The chain joins TRBV7-8 to TRBJ2-1; 8 positions match TRBD2. CDR1 and CDR2 (germline): SGHVS, FQNEAQ. V gave up 5 bases and J gave up 4 bases; unmatched junction bases: 7. This CDR3 is built from 15 residues. CDR3 sequence: CASSPGLGKYNEQFF. The CDR3 DNA is TGTGCCAGCAGCCCGGGACTAGGAAAATACAATGAGCAGTTCTTC.

This rearrangement joins TRBV27 to TRBJ2-5; possible D gene TRBD1, 6 bases. Germline V CDR1 and CDR2: MNHEY, SMNVEV (reference sequence). Trimming cost V 6 bases and J 2 bases, with 10 bases left between them. This CDR3 spans 13 amino acids. The CDR3 loop reads CASSRGFQETQYF. The CDR3 DNA sequence: TGTGCCAGCAGCAGGGGATTTCAAGAGACCCAGTACTTC.

The rearrangement uses TRBV6-1 and TRBJ2-5; the D gene is possibly TRBD1 (6 bases). Per the germline V gene, CDR1 is MNHNS and CDR2 is SASEGT. This CDR3 spans 16 amino acids. Trimming took off 4 bases at V and 4 bases at J, with 19 bases between the two ends. In DNA, the CDR3 is TGTGCCAGCAGTGGTGGGTTAACAGGGTACGGAGAGACCCAGTACTTC. Amino acid sequence: CASSGGLTGYGETQYF.

Only one count was recorded for this clone. The rearrangement links TRBV28 to TRBJ1-5; possible D gene TRBD1, 5 bases. The V end lost 4 bases, the J end lost 0 bases, and 19 bases lay between the germline ends. CDR1 is MDHEN, CDR2 SYDVKM, per germline. This CDR3 contains 18 residues. In DNA, the CDR3 is TGTGCCAGCAGTTCCGACGAATACCAGGGTGTTAGCAATCAGCCCCAGCATTTT. Residues: CASSSDEYQGVSNQPQHF. The entire variable domain, with the rest obtained from reference TRBV28 and TRBJ1-5, is as follows: DVKVTQSSRYLVKRTGEKVFLECVQDMDHENMFWYRQDPGLGLRLIYFSYDVKMKEKGDIPEGYSVSREKKERFSLILESASTNQTSMYLCASSSDEYQGVSNQPQHFGDGTRLSIL.

This sequence joins TRBV28 and TRBJ1-5; D not resolved. V lost 6 bases and J lost 3, with 9 bases in between. The germline V gene encodes CDR1 MDHEN and CDR2 SYDVKM. There are 13 residues in the CDR3. The CDR3 is CASRGVYNQPQHF. CDR3 nucleotides: TGTGCCAGCAGGGGAGTATACAATCAGCCCCAGCATTTT.

The V call is TRBV28, the J call TRBJ2-7; 11 bases match TRBD2. Germline V gene sequence: CDR1 MDHEN, CDR2 SYDVKM. This CDR3 is 15 amino acids long. V gave up 5 bases and J gave up 2 bases; unmatched junction bases: 5. The CDR3 sequence: CASSRGLAGTYEQYF. The CDR3 DNA reads as TGTGCCAGCAGTCGAGGACTAGCGGGTACCTACGAGCAGTACTTC.

The chain combines TRBV4-1 with TRBJ1-6, with D hard to call. Germline loops: CDR1 MGHRA, CDR2 YSYEKL. Trimming cost V 4 bases and J 9 bases, with 13 bases left between them. The length of the CDR3 is 14 residues. In DNA form, the CDR3 reads TGCGCCAGCAGCCGCCCTCAGGAGGGTTCACCCCTCCACTTT. Its translation: CASSRPQEGSPLHF.

J is TRBJ1-1 and V is TRBV10-1, with D uncertain. Germline V lookup: CDR1 WNHNN, CDR2 SYGVQD (reference sequence). The V and J ends lost 2 bases and 3 bases respectively, with 16 bases between them. The CDR3 consists of 16 residues. Written as DNA, the CDR3 is TGCGCCAGCAGTGAGGGGAGGTCCGCCATGGACACTGAAGCTTTCTTT. Translated: CASSEGRSAMDTEAFF.

V is TRBV13 and J is TRBJ2-5; D uncertain. Germline V gives CDR1 PRHDT, CDR2 FYEKMQ (reference sequence). The CDR3 spans 15 residues. Between the trimmed V and J ends, which lost 5 bases and 7 bases, there was a span of 20 bases. CDR3 DNA: TGTGCCAGCAGCCCCACCGGTTTGCAGGCAGGGACCCAGTACTTC. It encodes CASSPTGLQAGTQYF. Full variable domain (rest looked up from reference TRBV13 and TRBJ2-5): AAGVIQSPRHLIKEKRETATLKCYPIPRHDTVYWYQQGPGQDPQFLISFYEKMQSDKGSIPDRFSAQQFSDYHSELNMSSLELGDSALYFCASSPTGLQAGTQYFGPGTRLLVL.

The gene calls are TRBV28 and TRBJ1-3; D remains unclear. Looked up from germline, CDR1 is MDHEN and CDR2 is SYDVKM. V was clipped by 7 bases and J by 0 bases, with 10 bases between them. The CDR3 length is 14 residues. CDR3 coding DNA: TGTGCCAGCAATTCACCAGGCTCTGGAAACACCATATATTTT. Encoded protein: CASNSPGSGNTIYF.